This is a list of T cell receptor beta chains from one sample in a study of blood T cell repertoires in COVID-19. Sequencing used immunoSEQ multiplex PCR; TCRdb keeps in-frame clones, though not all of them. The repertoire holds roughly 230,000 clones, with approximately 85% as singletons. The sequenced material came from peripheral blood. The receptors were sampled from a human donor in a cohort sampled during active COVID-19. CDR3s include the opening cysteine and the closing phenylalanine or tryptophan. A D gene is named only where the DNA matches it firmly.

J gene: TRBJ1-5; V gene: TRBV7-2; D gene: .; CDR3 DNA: TGTGCCAGCAGCTCGTACAGTGTCAATCAGCCCCAGCATTTT; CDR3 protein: CASSSYSVNQPQHF
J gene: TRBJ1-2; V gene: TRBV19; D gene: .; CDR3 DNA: TGTGCCAGTAGTATAGGGAGTAACTATGGCTACACCTTC; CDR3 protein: CASSIGSNYGYTF
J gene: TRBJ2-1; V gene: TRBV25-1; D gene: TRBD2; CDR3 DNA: TGTGCCAGCAGGACGACTCTAGCGGGGGGTTACAATGAGCAGTTCTTC; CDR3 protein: CASRTTLAGGYNEQFF
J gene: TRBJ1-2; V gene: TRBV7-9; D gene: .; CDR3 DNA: TGTGCCAGCAGCTTAGGTTACAGGGAGTATGGCTACACCTTC; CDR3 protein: CASSLGYREYGYTF
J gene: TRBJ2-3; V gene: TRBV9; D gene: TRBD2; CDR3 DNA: TGTGCCAGCAGCGTACGAGGCGGGAGGACCCCAGATACGCAGTATTTT; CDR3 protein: CASSVRGGRTPDTQYF
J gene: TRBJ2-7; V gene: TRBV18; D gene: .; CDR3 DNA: TGTGCCAGCTCAGCGGGACAGACCTACGAGCAGTACTTC; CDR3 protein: CASSAGQTYEQYF
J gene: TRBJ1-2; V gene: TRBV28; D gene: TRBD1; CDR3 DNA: TGTGCCAGCAGTAACAGGGGGCACTATGGCTACACCTTC; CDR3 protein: CASSNRGHYGYTF
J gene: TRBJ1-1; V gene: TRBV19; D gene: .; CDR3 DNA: TGTGCCAGTTGGGAGGGGATGAACACTGAAGCTTTCTTT; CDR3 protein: CASWEGMNTEAFF
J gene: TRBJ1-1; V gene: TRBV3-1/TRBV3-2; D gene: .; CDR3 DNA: TGTGCCAGCAGCCAAGTGGACAGGAACACTGAAGCTTTCTTT; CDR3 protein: CASSQVDRNTEAFF
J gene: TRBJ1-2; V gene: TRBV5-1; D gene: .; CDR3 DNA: TGCGCCAGCAGCAATGGGGGGGCCGGGGGCTACACCTTC; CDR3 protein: CASSNGGAGGYTF
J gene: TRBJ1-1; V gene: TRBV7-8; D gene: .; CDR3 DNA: TGTGCCAGCAGCTTATACGGTGATCAGGGCACTGAAGCTTTCTTT; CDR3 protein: CASSLYGDQGTEAFF
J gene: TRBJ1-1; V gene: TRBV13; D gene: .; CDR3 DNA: TGTGCCAGCAGCTTAGATTGGACAGCCATGAACACTGAAGCTTTCTTT; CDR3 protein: CASSLDWTAMNTEAFF
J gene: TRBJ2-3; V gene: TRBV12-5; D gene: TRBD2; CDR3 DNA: TGTGCTAGTGGTTCGGGAGGGACTCCAAGGTCCACAGATACGCAGTATTTT; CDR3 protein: CASGSGGTPRSTDTQYF
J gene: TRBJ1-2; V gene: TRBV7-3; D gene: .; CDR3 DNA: TGTGCCAGCAGCTTAACGGGAGGTGATGGCTATGGCTACACCTTC; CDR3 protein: CASSLTGGDGYGYTF
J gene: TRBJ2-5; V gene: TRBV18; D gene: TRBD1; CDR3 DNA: TGTGCCAGCTCATCACGCCAGGGGGATGGGGAGACCCAGTACTTC; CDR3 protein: CASSSRQGDGETQYF